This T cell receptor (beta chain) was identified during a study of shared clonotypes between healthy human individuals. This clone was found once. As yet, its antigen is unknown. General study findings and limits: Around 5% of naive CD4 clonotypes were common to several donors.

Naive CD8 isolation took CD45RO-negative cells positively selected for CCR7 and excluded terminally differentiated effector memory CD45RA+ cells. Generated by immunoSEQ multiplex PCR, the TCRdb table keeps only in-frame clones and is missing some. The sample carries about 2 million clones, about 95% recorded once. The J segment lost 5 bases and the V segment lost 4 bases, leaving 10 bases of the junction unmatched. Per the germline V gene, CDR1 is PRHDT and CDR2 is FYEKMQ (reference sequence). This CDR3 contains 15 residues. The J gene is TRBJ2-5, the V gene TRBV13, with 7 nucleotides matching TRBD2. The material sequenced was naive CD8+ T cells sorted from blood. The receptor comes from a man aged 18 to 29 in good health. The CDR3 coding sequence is TGTGCCAGCAGCTCTGATTTGAGCGGGGCGGAGACCCAGTACTTC. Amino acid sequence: CASSSDLSGAETQYF.